The rows below give T cell receptor beta chains drawn from one sample of a study of HIV-infected patients and healthy controls. MiXCR, applied by TCRdb to the 5' RACE reads, yields one record per CDR3 protein. The sample holds about 13,000 distinct CDR3 sequences; roughly a tenth are singletons and the top ten take around 6%. The sample was blood. These receptors all stem from an adult in good health. The CDR3 runs from the conserved cysteine through the conserved F or W. A D gene is named only where the DNA matches it firmly. The size entry is marked missing in some rows and otherwise reads once, few, many or a size class.

d_call | j_call | clone_size | v_call | cdr3_aa | cdr3_nt
- | TRBJ1-4 | many | TRBV7-2 | CASSRKTSNEKLFF | TGTGCCAGCAGCCGCAAGACGTCTAATGAAAAACTGTTTTTT
- | TRBJ1-1 | - | TRBV18 | CASSPPGMTNTEAFF | TGTGCCAGCTCACCACCGGGCATGACCAACACTGAAGCTTTCTTT
- | TRBJ2-3 | many | TRBV7-9 | CASSSGPLSTDTQYF | TGTGCCAGCAGCTCGGGACCGCTAAGCACAGATACGCAGTATTTT
- | TRBJ1-2 | many | TRBV5-1 | CASSPLARYGYTF | TGCGCCAGCAGCCCCTTGGCCCGCTATGGCTACACCTTC
- | TRBJ1-2 | - | TRBV28 | CASSLQEYGYTF | TGTGCCAGCAGTTTACAGGAGTATGGCTACACCTTC
TRBD2 | TRBJ2-1 | medium-sized | TRBV10-1 | CASSDRVTSGYNEQFF | TGCGCCAGCAGTGATCGGGTGACTAGCGGATACAATGAGCAGTTCTTC
TRBD1 | TRBJ2-2 | medium-sized | TRBV6-5 | CASSYMTGVRTGELFF | TGTGCCAGCAGTTACATGACAGGGGTGCGGACCGGGGAGCTGTTTTTT
- | TRBJ2-3 | few | TRBV5-1 | CASRPQGTTDTQYF | TGCGCCAGCAGGCCACAGGGCACCACAGATACGCAGTATTTT
- | TRBJ2-2 | - | TRBV3-1 | CASSQTSSGTGELFF | TGTGCCAGCAGCCAGACTAGTAGTGGGACCGGGGAGCTGTTTTTT
- | TRBJ2-1 | few | TRBV6-5 | CASGIRGPYNEQFF | TGTGCCAGCGGCATCCGGGGACCCTACAATGAGCAGTTCTTC
- | TRBJ1-1 | few | TRBV11-2 | CASSLDFGVRNTEAFF | TGTGCCAGCAGCTTAGATTTCGGGGTGAGGAACACTGAAGCTTTCTTT
- | TRBJ2-1 | many | TRBV7-2 | CASSLYRGPDEQFF | TGTGCCAGCAGCCTATATCGGGGTCCCGATGAGCAGTTCTTC
TRBD2 | TRBJ2-6 | many | TRBV15 | CATSSLAGAFSGANVLTF | TGTGCCACCAGCAGCCTAGCGGGGGCTTTCTCTGGGGCCAACGTCCTGACTTTC
TRBD2 | TRBJ2-3 | many | TRBV20-1 | CSASGTLAGVTDTQYF | TGCAGTGCTAGCGGAACTTTAGCGGGAGTCACAGATACGCAGTATTTT
- | TRBJ1-1 | many | TRBV10-3 | CAISSTGGELEDTEAFF | TGTGCCATCAGTTCCACCGGGGGTGAGTTAGAGGACACTGAAGCTTTCTTT
- | TRBJ2-1 | few | TRBV29-1 | CSVERLRDNEQFF | TGCAGCGTTGAAAGATTACGTGACAATGAGCAGTTCTTC
- | TRBJ1-1 | many | TRBV20-1 | CSALYRTPERYTEAFF | TGCAGTGCCCTCTACCGAACTCCCGAACGCTACACTGAAGCTTTCTTT
- | TRBJ2-1 | medium-sized | TRBV11-1 | CASSSILKGRNRDEQFF | TGTGCCAGCAGCTCGATTCTAAAAGGCCGAAATCGGGATGAGCAGTTCTTC
TRBD1 | TRBJ1-1 | few | TRBV27 | CASSLSWTGEDTEAFF | TGTGCCAGCAGTTTATCCTGGACAGGGGAGGACACTGAAGCTTTCTTT
- | TRBJ2-3 | - | TRBV20-1 | CSAFHGGTQYF | TGCAGTGCTTTCCATGGGGGTACGCAGTATTTT
TRBD1 | TRBJ2-3 | - | TRBV28 | CASRGTGMTDTQYF | TGTGCCAGCAGGGGGACAGGGATGACAGATACGCAGTATTTT
- | TRBJ2-5 | medium-sized | TRBV4-2 | CASSQDPGLQETQYF | TGTGCCAGCAGCCAAGATCCGGGACTCCAAGAGACCCAGTACTTC
- | TRBJ1-1 | - | TRBV28 | CASSIGGLNTEAFF | TGTGCCAGCAGTATAGGGGGACTGAACACTGAAGCTTTCTTT
TRBD1 | TRBJ1-5 | medium-sized | TRBV28 | CASSPVTGDNQPQHF | TGTGCCAGCAGTCCAGTAACAGGGGACAATCAGCCCCAGCATTTT
- | TRBJ1-1 | - | TRBV6-2/TRBV6-3 | CATGGSTNTEAFF | TGTGCCACGGGTGGGTCAACGAACACTGAAGCTTTCTTT
TRBD2 | TRBJ2-1 | medium-sized | TRBV7-2 | CASVPGRGANEQFF | TGTGCCAGCGTGCCCGGGCGGGGGGCTAATGAGCAGTTCTTC